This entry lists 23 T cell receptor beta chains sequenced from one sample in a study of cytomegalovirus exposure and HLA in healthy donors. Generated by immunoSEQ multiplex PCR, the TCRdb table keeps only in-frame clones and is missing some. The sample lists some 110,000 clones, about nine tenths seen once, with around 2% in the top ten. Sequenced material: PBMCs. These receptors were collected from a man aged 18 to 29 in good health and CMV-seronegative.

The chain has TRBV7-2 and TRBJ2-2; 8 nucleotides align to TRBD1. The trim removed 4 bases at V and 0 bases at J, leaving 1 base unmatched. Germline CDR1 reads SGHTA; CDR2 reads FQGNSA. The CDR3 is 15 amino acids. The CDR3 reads CASSSRGPNTGELFF. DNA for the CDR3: TGTGCCAGCAGCTCCAGGGGGCCGAACACCGGGGAGCTGTTTTTT.

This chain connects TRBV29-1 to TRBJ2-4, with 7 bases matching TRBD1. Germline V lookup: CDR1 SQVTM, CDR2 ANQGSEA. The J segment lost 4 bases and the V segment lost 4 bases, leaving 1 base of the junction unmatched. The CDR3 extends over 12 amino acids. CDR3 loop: CSVVTGKNIQYF. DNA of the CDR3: TGCAGCGTTGTGACAGGGAAAAACATTCAGTACTTC.

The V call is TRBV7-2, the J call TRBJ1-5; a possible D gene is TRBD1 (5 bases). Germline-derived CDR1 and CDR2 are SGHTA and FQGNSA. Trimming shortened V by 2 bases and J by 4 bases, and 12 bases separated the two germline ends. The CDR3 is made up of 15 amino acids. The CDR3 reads CASSLSTGANQPQHF. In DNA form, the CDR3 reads TGTGCCAGCAGCTTATCCACAGGAGCAAATCAGCCCCAGCATTTT.

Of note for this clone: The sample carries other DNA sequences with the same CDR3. CDR3 bases: TGTGCCAGCAGTGACTCGTACGAGCAGTACTTC. Translation gives CASSDSYEQYF. The chain carries TRBV2 and TRBJ2-7; D not resolved. V lost 3 bases, J lost 4 bases, and 4 bases lay in between. The CDR3 spans 11 residues. Germline CDR1 reads SNHLY; CDR2 reads FYNNEI.

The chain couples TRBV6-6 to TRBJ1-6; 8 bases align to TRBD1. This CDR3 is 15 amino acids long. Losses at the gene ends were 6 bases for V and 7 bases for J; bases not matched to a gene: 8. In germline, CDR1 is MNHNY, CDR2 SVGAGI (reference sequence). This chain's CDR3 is CASRAQGAKNSPLHF. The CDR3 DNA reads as TGTGCCAGCAGAGCTCAGGGGGCGAAGAATTCACCCCTCCACTTT.

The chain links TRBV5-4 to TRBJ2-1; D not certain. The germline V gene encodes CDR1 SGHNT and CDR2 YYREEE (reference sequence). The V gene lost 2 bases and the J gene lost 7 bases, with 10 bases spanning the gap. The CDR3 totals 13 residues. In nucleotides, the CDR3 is TGTGCCAGCAGCTTCATTGAGGAAAATGAGCAGTTCTTC. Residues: CASSFIEENEQFF.

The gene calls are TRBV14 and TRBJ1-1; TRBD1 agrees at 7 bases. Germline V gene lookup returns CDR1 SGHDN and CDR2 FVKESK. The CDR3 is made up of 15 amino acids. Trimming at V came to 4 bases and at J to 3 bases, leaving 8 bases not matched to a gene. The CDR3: CASSPTGAFYTEAFF. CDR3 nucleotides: TGTGCCAGCAGCCCAACAGGGGCCTTCTACACTGAAGCTTTCTTT.

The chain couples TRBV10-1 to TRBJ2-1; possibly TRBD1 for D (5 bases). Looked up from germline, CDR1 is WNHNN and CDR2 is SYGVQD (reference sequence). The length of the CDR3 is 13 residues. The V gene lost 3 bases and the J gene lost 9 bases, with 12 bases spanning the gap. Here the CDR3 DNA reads TGCGCCAGCAGTGAAGGACAAGTCAGTGAGCAGTTCTTC. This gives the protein CASSEGQVSEQFF.

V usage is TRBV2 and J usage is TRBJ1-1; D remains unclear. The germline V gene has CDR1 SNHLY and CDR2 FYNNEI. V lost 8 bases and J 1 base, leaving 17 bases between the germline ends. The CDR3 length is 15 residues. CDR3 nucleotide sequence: TGTGCCAGCGTCACCCCACGCGGAGGGAACACTGAAGCTTTCTTT. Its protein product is CASVTPRGGNTEAFF. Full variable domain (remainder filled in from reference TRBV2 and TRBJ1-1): EPEVTQTPSHQVTQMGQEVILRCVPISNHLYFYWYRQILGQKVEFLVSFYNNEISEKSEIFDDQFSVERPDGSNFTLKIRSTKLEDSAMYFCASVTPRGGNTEAFFGQGTRLTVV.

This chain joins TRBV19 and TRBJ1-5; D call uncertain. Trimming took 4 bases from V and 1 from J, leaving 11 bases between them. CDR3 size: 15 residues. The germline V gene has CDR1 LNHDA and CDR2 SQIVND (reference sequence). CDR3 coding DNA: TGTGCCAGTAGTACCCGGACGGGGAGCAATCAGCCCCAGCATTTT. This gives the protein CASSTRTGSNQPQHF. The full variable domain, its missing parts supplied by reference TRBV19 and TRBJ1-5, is DGGITQSPKYLFRKEGQNVTLSCEQNLNHDAMYWYRQDPGQGLRLIYYSQIVNDFQKGDIAEGYSVSREKKESFPLTVTSAQKNPTAFYLCASSTRTGSNQPQHFGDGTRLSIL.

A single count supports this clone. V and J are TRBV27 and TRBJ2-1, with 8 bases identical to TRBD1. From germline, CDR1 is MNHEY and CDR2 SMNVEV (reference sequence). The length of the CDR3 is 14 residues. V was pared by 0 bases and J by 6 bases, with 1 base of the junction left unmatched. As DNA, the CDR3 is TGTGCCAGCAGTTTATCCAGGGGGCCCAATGAGCAGTTCTTC. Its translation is CASSLSRGPNEQFF.

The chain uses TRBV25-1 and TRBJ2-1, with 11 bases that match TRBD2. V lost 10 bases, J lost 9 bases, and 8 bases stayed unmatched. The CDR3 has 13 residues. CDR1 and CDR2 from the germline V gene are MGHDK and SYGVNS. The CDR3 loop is CATSLAGAPEQFF. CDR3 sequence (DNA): TGTGCCACCTCACTAGCGGGAGCCCCTGAGCAGTTCTTC.

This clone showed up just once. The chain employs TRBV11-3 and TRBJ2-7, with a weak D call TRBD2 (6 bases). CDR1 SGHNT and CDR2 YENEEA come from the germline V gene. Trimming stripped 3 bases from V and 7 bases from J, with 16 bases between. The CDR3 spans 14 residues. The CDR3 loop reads CASSFVAELGEQYF. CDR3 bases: TGTGCCAGCAGCTTCGTAGCGGAGCTGGGGGAGCAGTACTTC.

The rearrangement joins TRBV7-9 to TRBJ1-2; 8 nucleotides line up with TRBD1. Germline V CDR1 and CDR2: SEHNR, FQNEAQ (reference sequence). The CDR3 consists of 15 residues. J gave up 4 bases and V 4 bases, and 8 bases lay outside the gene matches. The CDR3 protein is CASSSRTGSGYGYTF. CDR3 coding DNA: TGTGCCAGCAGCTCTCGGACAGGGTCTGGCTATGGCTACACCTTC.

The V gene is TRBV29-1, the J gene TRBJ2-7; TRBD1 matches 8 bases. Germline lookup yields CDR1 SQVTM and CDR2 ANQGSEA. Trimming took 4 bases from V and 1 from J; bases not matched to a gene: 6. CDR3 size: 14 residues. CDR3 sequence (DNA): TGCAGCGTTGTCAGCAGGGGGCCGTCCTACGAGCAGTACTTC. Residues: CSVVSRGPSYEQYF.

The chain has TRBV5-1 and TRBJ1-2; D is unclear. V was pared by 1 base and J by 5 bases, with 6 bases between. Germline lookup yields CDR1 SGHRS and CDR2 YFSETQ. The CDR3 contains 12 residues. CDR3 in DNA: TGCGCCAGCAGCTTGTCACAATATGGCTACACCTTC. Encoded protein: CASSLSQYGYTF. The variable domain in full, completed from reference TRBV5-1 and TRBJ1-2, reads KAGVTQTPRYLIKTRGQQVTLSCSPISGHRSVSWYQQTPGQGLQFLFEYFSETQRNKGNFPGRFSGRQFSNSRSEMNVSTLELGDSALYLCASSLSQYGYTFGSGTRLTVV.

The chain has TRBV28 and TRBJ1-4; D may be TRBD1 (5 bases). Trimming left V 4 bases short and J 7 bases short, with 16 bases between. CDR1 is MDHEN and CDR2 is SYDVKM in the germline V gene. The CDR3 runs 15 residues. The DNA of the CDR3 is TGTGCCAGCAGTTCCAGCAGGGTTTCTTCTGAAAAACTGTTTTTT. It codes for CASSSSRVSSEKLFF. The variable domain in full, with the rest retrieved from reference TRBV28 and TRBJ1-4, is DVKVTQSSRYLVKRTGEKVFLECVQDMDHENMFWYRQDPGLGLRLIYFSYDVKMKEKGDIPEGYSVSREKKERFSLILESASTNQTSMYLCASSSSRVSSEKLFFGSGTQLSVL.

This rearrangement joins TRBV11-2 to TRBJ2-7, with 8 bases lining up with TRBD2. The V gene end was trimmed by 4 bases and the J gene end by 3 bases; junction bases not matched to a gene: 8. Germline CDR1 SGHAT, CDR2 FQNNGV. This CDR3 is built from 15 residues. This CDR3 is CASSSKAGVSYEQYF. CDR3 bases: TGTGCCAGCAGCTCCAAAGCGGGAGTAAGCTACGAGCAGTACTTC.

The DNA for the CDR3 is TGCGCCAGCAGCTGGACCCTAGCGGGGGGGCCCAGTGAGCAGTTCTTC. This translates into CASSWTLAGGPSEQFF. This rearrangement joins TRBV5-1 to TRBJ2-1, with 12 bases fitting TRBD2. Unmatched junction bases numbered 10, after V lost 3 bases and J lost 9 bases. This CDR3 has 16 amino acids. Germline V gene sequence: CDR1 SGHRS, CDR2 YFSETQ.

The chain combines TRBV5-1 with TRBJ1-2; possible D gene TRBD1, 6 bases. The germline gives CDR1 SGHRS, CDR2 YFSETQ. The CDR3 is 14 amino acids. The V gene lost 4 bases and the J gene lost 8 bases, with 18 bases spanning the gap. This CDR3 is CASSELQGSVGYTF. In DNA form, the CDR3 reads TGCGCCAGCAGCGAATTACAGGGATCAGTCGGCTACACCTTC.

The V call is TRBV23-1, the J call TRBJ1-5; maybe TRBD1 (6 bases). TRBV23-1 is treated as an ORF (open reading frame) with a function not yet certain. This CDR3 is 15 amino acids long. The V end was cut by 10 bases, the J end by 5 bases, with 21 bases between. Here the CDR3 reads CAKKGVGRSYQPQHF. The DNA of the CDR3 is TGCGCCAAAAAGGGGGTTGGCAGGAGTTATCAGCCCCAGCATTTT.

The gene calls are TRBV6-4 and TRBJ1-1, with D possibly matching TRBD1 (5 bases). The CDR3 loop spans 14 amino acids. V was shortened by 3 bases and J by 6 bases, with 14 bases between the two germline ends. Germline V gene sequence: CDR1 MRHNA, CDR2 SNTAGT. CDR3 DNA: TGTGCCAGCAGTGAAAGGCAGGGAAGCGCTGAAGCTTTCTTT. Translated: CASSERQGSAEAFF.

The CDR3 loop is CASSLEDSLNYGYTF. The CDR3 region has the DNA TGTGCCAGCAGCTTAGAGGACAGTTTAAACTATGGCTACACCTTC. This chain connects TRBV7-6 to TRBJ1-2; possibly TRBD1 for D (6 bases). V was shortened by 1 base and J by 2 bases, with 11 bases between the two germline ends. Germline CDR1 and CDR2: SGHVS and FNYEAQ. The CDR3 loop spans 15 amino acids.